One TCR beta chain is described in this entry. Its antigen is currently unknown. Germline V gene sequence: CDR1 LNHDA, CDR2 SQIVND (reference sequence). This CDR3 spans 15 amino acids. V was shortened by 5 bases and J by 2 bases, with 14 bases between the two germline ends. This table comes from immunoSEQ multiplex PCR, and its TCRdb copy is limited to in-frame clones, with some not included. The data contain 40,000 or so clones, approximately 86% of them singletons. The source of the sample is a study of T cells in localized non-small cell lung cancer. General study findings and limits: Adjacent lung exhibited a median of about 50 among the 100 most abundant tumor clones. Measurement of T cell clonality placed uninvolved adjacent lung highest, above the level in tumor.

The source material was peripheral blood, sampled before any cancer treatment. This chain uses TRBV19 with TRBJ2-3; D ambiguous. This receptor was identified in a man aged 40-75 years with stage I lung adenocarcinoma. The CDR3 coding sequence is TGTGCCAGTAGTCCCCCCCAACCTCACACAGATACGCAGTATTTT. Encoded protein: CASSPPQPHTDTQYF.